A selection of T cell receptor beta chains follows, all from one sample in a study of blood T cell repertoires in COVID-19. Here immunoSEQ multiplex PCR was the method, and the copy in TCRdb shows in-frame clones only, minus some. The table has under 250,000 clones, about four fifths seen once. Sequenced input: peripheral blood. These TCRs come from a woman between 45 and 65 years old with active or convalescent COVID-19. Both conserved end residues are part of each CDR3. Each record gives: D gene, V gene, J gene, clone size, CDR3 DNA, CDR3 protein. The D gene is left open where the match is weak. The size field is filled for only some rows; it gives once, few, many or a size class.

>-|TRBV6-4|TRBJ1-2|-
TGTGCCAGCAGCGTTTTGGGGGAGGCAGACTATGGCTACACCTTC
CASSVLGEADYGYTF
>TRBD1|TRBV18|TRBJ1-2|-
TGTGCCAGCTCACCGGGACAGACTAACTATGGCTACACCTTC
CASSPGQTNYGYTF
>-|TRBV5-1|TRBJ2-3|once
TGCGCCAGCAGCCAAATCACAGATACGCAGTATTTT
CASSQITDTQYF
>-|TRBV6-5|TRBJ1-1|-
TGTGCCAGCGGGGGGGTCTACACTGAAGCTTTCTTT
CASGGVYTEAFF
>-|TRBV5-1|TRBJ1-4|-
TGCGCCAGCAGCAGGGGTAGTGGTGAAAAACTGTTTTTT
CASSRGSGEKLFF
>-|TRBV28|TRBJ1-1|-
TGTGCCAGCAGTTTCACAGGGCTTGAAGCTTTCTTT
CASSFTGLEAFF
>TRBD2|TRBV28|TRBJ2-7|-
TGTGCCAGCTACGGACTAGCAGTTAAAGGTCTCGAGCAGTACTTC
CASYGLAVKGLEQYF
>TRBD2|TRBV5-1|TRBJ2-1|once
TGCGCCAGCAGCTTGCAAGCGGGAGGGCCTAAGTATGAGCAGTTCTTC
CASSLQAGGPKYEQFF
>-|TRBV25-1|TRBJ2-1|-
TGTGCCAGCAGTGAGGCACAGCTCAATGAGCAGTTCTTC
CASSEAQLNEQFF
>-|TRBV5-4|TRBJ1-3|few
TGTGCCAGCAGCCCTGGGGGCAGGGGAGGGGCTGGAAACACCATATATTTT
CASSPGGRGGAGNTIYF
>-|TRBV7-3|TRBJ2-3|many
TGTGCCAGCAGCTCCTACGGGTGGGGGGGCCGGGTATTTGATACGCAGTATTTT
CASSSYGWGGRVFDTQYF
>-|TRBV5-6|TRBJ1-4|-
TGTGCCAGTCACTATGGAGAGGTCGGGAAACTGTTTTTT
CASHYGEVGKLFF
>-|TRBV2|TRBJ1-3|-
TGTGCCAGCAGTGAACGTGGGGCCGCGAGCTCTGGAAACACCATATATTTT
CASSERGAASSGNTIYF
>TRBD1|TRBV5-1|TRBJ1-6|-
TGCGCCAGCAGCTCGACGGCAGGGGGAAATTCACCCCTCCACTTT
CASSSTAGGNSPLHF
>-|TRBV5-8|TRBJ1-1|once
TGTGCCAGCAGCGAAACTTTAGAAGCTTTCTTT
CASSETLEAFF
>TRBD2|TRBV11-2|TRBJ2-7|-
TGTGCCAGCAGCTTCTCGGGACTAGCGGGAGGTGGGTTCTACGAGCAGTACTTC
CASSFSGLAGGGFYEQYF